These T cell receptor beta chains were read from a single sample in a study of cytomegalovirus exposure and HLA in healthy donors. This table comes from immunoSEQ multiplex PCR, and its TCRdb copy is limited to in-frame clones, with some not included. The sample holds approximately 100,000 clones, 80% to 90% seen once. What was sequenced was PBMCs. These receptor sequences come from a woman aged 18 to 35 in good health and CMV-seronegative. The CDR3 runs from the conserved cysteine through the conserved F or W. D genes are given only for firm matches. Size tells how often a clone was seen (once, few, many) or the class of an expanded clone, and some rows leave it out.

D gene: TRBD1
CDR3 length: 15
clone size: -
J gene: TRBJ1-2
V gene: TRBV2
CDR3 protein: CASSEGTGVNYGYTF
CDR3 DNA: TGTGCCAGCAGTGAAGGGACAGGGGTTAACTATGGCTACACCTTC

D gene: TRBD2
CDR3 length: 15
clone size: -
J gene: TRBJ2-7
V gene: TRBV28
CDR3 protein: CASSFPGLAAYEQYF
CDR3 DNA: TGTGCCAGCAGTTTCCCGGGACTAGCCGCCTACGAGCAGTACTTC

D gene: -
CDR3 length: 13
clone size: -
J gene: TRBJ2-7
V gene: TRBV4-3
CDR3 protein: CASSQELAGAHNF
CDR3 DNA: TGCGCCAGCAGCCAAGAACTCGCGGGGGCCCACAACTTC

D gene: -
CDR3 length: 14
clone size: -
J gene: TRBJ1-5
V gene: TRBV19
CDR3 protein: CASIPVLTRQPQHF
CDR3 DNA: TGTGCCAGTATCCCGGTTTTGACTCGTCAGCCCCAGCATTTT

D gene: TRBD1
CDR3 length: 14
clone size: few
J gene: TRBJ2-1
V gene: TRBV5-4
CDR3 protein: CASSLAGTGNEQFF
CDR3 DNA: TGTGCCAGCAGCTTAGCCGGGACAGGCAATGAGCAGTTCTTC

D gene: -
CDR3 length: 13
clone size: -
J gene: TRBJ1-5
V gene: TRBV27
CDR3 protein: CASSFYGGKPQHF
CDR3 DNA: TGTGCCAGCAGTTTTTACGGGGGTAAGCCCCAGCATTTT

D gene: TRBD1
CDR3 length: 17
clone size: -
J gene: TRBJ2-2
V gene: TRBV27
CDR3 protein: CASRPWGDRDDTGELFF
CDR3 DNA: TGTGCCAGCAGACCCTGGGGGGACAGGGATGACACCGGGGAGCTGTTTTTT

D gene: -
CDR3 length: 15
clone size: -
J gene: TRBJ2-7
V gene: TRBV30
CDR3 protein: CAWSVDAGTAYEQYF
CDR3 DNA: TGTGCCTGGAGTGTAGATGCGGGAACCGCCTACGAGCAGTACTTC

D gene: TRBD1
CDR3 length: 15
clone size: -
J gene: TRBJ1-1
V gene: TRBV19
CDR3 protein: CASRDGTGIHTEAFF
CDR3 DNA: TGTGCCAGTCGCGACGGGACAGGGATTCACACTGAAGCTTTCTTT

D gene: -
CDR3 length: 12
clone size: -
J gene: TRBJ2-1
V gene: TRBV6-5
CDR3 protein: CASSQQGMGQFF
CDR3 DNA: TGTGCCAGCAGTCAACAGGGAATGGGGCAGTTCTTC

D gene: TRBD2
CDR3 length: 14
clone size: once
J gene: TRBJ2-4
V gene: TRBV6-4
CDR3 protein: CARPTSLAKNIQYF
CDR3 DNA: TGTGCCCGGCCGACTAGCTTGGCCAAAAACATTCAGTACTTC

D gene: -
CDR3 length: 21
clone size: -
J gene: TRBJ1-5
V gene: TRBV12-5
CDR3 protein: CASGLVEPCGRPTTTFQPQHF
CDR3 DNA: TGTGCTAGTGGTTTGGTAGAACCCTGCGGCAGGCCGACTACTACCTTTCAGCCCCAGCATTTT

D gene: -
CDR3 length: 14
clone size: -
J gene: TRBJ2-5
V gene: TRBV7-2
CDR3 protein: CASSPLGQQETQYF
CDR3 DNA: TGTGCCAGCAGCCCCCTTGGCCAGCAAGAGACCCAGTACTTC

D gene: TRBD2
CDR3 length: 16
clone size: -
J gene: TRBJ2-1
V gene: TRBV7-9
CDR3 protein: CASSPLVAGGPDEQFF
CDR3 DNA: TGTGCCAGCAGCCCCTTAGTAGCGGGGGGGCCGGATGAGCAGTTCTTC

D gene: TRBD1
CDR3 length: 16
clone size: -
J gene: TRBJ2-7
V gene: TRBV4-1
CDR3 protein: CASSHGSRDSYYEQYF
CDR3 DNA: TGCGCCAGCAGCCATGGTAGCCGGGACAGTTACTACGAGCAGTACTTC

D gene: -
CDR3 length: 11
clone size: -
J gene: TRBJ2-4
V gene: TRBV7-8
CDR3 protein: CASSVGNVQYF
CDR3 DNA: TGTGCCAGCAGCGTCGGGAATGTTCAGTACTTC

D gene: TRBD2
CDR3 length: 16
clone size: -
J gene: TRBJ2-1
V gene: TRBV28
CDR3 protein: CASSLPASGRYNEQFF
CDR3 DNA: TGTGCCAGCAGTTTACCCGCTAGCGGGAGGTACAATGAGCAGTTCTTC

D gene: TRBD1
CDR3 length: 16
clone size: few
J gene: TRBJ1-4
V gene: TRBV6-1
CDR3 protein: CASSARPGQGGEKLFF
CDR3 DNA: TGTGCCAGCAGTGCCCGACCGGGACAGGGTGGTGAAAAACTGTTTTTT

D gene: -
CDR3 length: 17
clone size: -
J gene: TRBJ1-4
V gene: TRBV5-4
CDR3 protein: CASSFGTGHATNEKLFF
CDR3 DNA: TGTGCCAGCAGCTTCGGAACAGGCCATGCAACTAATGAAAAACTGTTTTTT

D gene: TRBD1
CDR3 length: 15
clone size: -
J gene: TRBJ1-1
V gene: TRBV19
CDR3 protein: CASSGRQGMNTEAFF
CDR3 DNA: TGTGCCAGTAGTGGACGACAGGGGATGAACACTGAAGCTTTCTTT

D gene: -
CDR3 length: 12
clone size: -
J gene: TRBJ2-7
V gene: TRBV7-9
CDR3 protein: CASSLGAYEQYF
CDR3 DNA: TGTGCCAGCAGCTTAGGGGCCTACGAGCAGTACTTC

D gene: TRBD2
CDR3 length: 19
clone size: -
J gene: TRBJ2-5
V gene: TRBV7-8
CDR3 protein: CASTQAGTSGGDLMETQYF
CDR3 DNA: TGTGCCAGCACCCAAGCTGGGACTAGCGGGGGGGACCTCATGGAGACCCAGTACTTC

D gene: -
CDR3 length: 15
clone size: -
J gene: TRBJ1-1
V gene: TRBV18
CDR3 protein: CATSPEEHSNTEAFF
CDR3 DNA: TGTGCCACCTCACCAGAGGAACATTCGAACACTGAAGCTTTCTTT

D gene: -
CDR3 length: 15
clone size: -
J gene: TRBJ1-3
V gene: TRBV11-1
CDR3 protein: CASSQKGIAGNTIYF
CDR3 DNA: TGTGCCAGCAGCCAGAAGGGGATCGCTGGAAACACCATATATTTT

D gene: -
CDR3 length: 13
clone size: -
J gene: TRBJ2-7
V gene: TRBV27
CDR3 protein: CASSLDPPYEQYF
CDR3 DNA: TGTGCCAGCAGTTTAGATCCTCCTTACGAGCAGTACTTC

D gene: TRBD2
CDR3 length: 15
clone size: -
J gene: TRBJ2-3
V gene: TRBV7-9
CDR3 protein: CSSSLPSGRATRQCF
CDR3 DNA: TGTTCCAGCAGCTTACCTAGCGGGAGGGCCACCCGGCAGTGTTTT

D gene: -
CDR3 length: 15
clone size: -
J gene: TRBJ2-3
V gene: TRBV5-8
CDR3 protein: CASSLQGASTDTQYF
CDR3 DNA: TGTGCCAGCAGCTTGCAAGGGGCAAGCACAGATACGCAGTATTTT

D gene: -
CDR3 length: 16
clone size: -
J gene: TRBJ2-2
V gene: TRBV7-2
CDR3 protein: CASSFSWGGATGELFF
CDR3 DNA: TGTGCCAGCAGCTTCAGTTGGGGGGGGGCAACCGGGGAGCTGTTTTTT

D gene: TRBD1
CDR3 length: 16
clone size: -
J gene: TRBJ1-6
V gene: TRBV10-3
CDR3 protein: CAISPGQGLANSPLHF
CDR3 DNA: TGTGCCATCAGTCCGGGACAGGGCCTTGCGAATTCACCCCTCCACTTT

D gene: -
CDR3 length: 18
clone size: few
J gene: TRBJ1-1
V gene: TRBV7-3
CDR3 protein: CASSLPSTGNLTNTEAFF
CDR3 DNA: TGTGCCAGCAGCCTACCCTCAACAGGGAATCTGACGAACACTGAAGCTTTCTTT

D gene: -
CDR3 length: 15
clone size: -
J gene: TRBJ1-4
V gene: TRBV21-1
CDR3 protein: CASSPRSDRFEKLFF
CDR3 DNA: TGTGCCAGCAGCCCCCGATCAGACAGGTTTGAAAAACTGTTTTTT

D gene: TRBD1
CDR3 length: 15
clone size: once
J gene: TRBJ1-1
V gene: TRBV5-1
CDR3 protein: CASSLRTGVDTEAFF
CDR3 DNA: TGCGCCAGCAGCTTAAGGACAGGGGTCGACACTGAAGCTTTCTTT

D gene: TRBD1
CDR3 length: 15
clone size: -
J gene: TRBJ1-4
V gene: TRBV28
CDR3 protein: CASSVIQGAREKLFF
CDR3 DNA: TGTGCCAGCAGTGTTATACAGGGGGCGCGCGAAAAACTGTTTTTT

D gene: TRBD2
CDR3 length: 17
clone size: -
J gene: TRBJ2-3
V gene: TRBV10-3
CDR3 protein: CAIGEYMGLAGSDTQYF
CDR3 DNA: TGTGCCATCGGTGAGTATATGGGACTAGCGGGATCGGATACGCAGTATTTT

D gene: -
CDR3 length: 14
clone size: once
J gene: TRBJ2-3
V gene: TRBV2
CDR3 protein: CASRVDRWTDTQYF
CDR3 DNA: TGTGCCAGCAGGGTCGACAGGTGGACAGATACGCAGTATTTT

D gene: TRBD2
CDR3 length: 14
clone size: -
J gene: TRBJ2-1
V gene: TRBV18
CDR3 protein: CASRGLAGVGEQFF
CDR3 DNA: TGTGCCAGCCGAGGACTAGCGGGAGTAGGTGAGCAGTTCTTC

D gene: TRBD1
CDR3 length: 15
clone size: few
J gene: TRBJ2-3
V gene: TRBV6-6
CDR3 protein: CASSSGQGSTDTQYF
CDR3 DNA: TGTGCCAGCAGTTCGGGACAGGGGAGCACAGATACGCAGTATTTT

D gene: TRBD2
CDR3 length: 16
clone size: -
J gene: TRBJ2-1
V gene: TRBV7-3
CDR3 protein: CASSLSNSGRYNEQFF
CDR3 DNA: TGTGCCAGCAGCTTATCCAATAGCGGGAGGTACAATGAGCAGTTCTTC